Shown below are 26 T cell receptor beta chains from a single sample sequenced in a study of metastatic and nonmetastatic thyroid tumors. MiXCR re-clonotyped the PCR reads for TCRdb. The data contain about 12,000 clones, 20% to 25% of them singletons. Ahead of thyroid surgery, no patient had received treatment of any kind. Specimen: blood. These receptors came from a male donor with papillary thyroid cancer or a benign thyroid nodule (not recorded which). Some clones in this sample may be carry-over from other donors' samples.

This clone was seen only a few times. The CDR3 carries no conserved terminal phenylalanine or tryptophan, so it likely arises from a read error. The DNA is left out, because the CDR3 cannot be placed on it with certainty; the CDR3 is given as TCRdb lists it. The J gene is TRBJ2-2, the V gene TRBV6-1. The CDR3 length equals 15 residues, ends included. The germline CDR1 and CDR2 sequences are MNHNS and SASEGT. This CDR3 reads CASSEGHRESGEQFC.

The chain uses TRBV4-2 and TRBJ2-1; 9 nucleotides line up with TRBD2. The CDR3 length is 15 residues. V shed 3 bases, J shed 5 bases, and the junction held 5 bases outside the gene matches. Germline V lookup: CDR1 LGHNA, CDR2 YNFKEQ. The CDR3 DNA sequence: TGTGCCAGCAGCCAGGGACTAGCAGAAGACAATGAGCAGTTCTTC. Residues: CASSQGLAEDNEQFF.

The chain joins TRBV20-1 to TRBJ2-7; the D gene is possibly TRBD1 (6 bases). The V end was cut by 4 bases, the J end by 0 bases, with 10 bases between. The length of the CDR3 is 13 residues. The germline V gene has CDR1 DFQATT and CDR2 SNEGSKA (reference sequence). The CDR3 loop reads CSAKGGHSYEQYF. In nucleotides, the CDR3 is TGCAGTGCTAAAGGGGGACACTCCTACGAGCAGTACTTC.

The sample holds many counts of this clone. The rearrangement joins TRBV19 to TRBJ2-2; 11 bases agree with TRBD2. V shed 8 bases, J shed 6 bases, and the junction held 8 bases outside the gene matches. Germline CDR1 reads LNHDA; CDR2 reads SQIVND (reference sequence). This CDR3 has 15 residues. The CDR3 DNA sequence: TGTGCCAGTCTGCCCACTAGCGGGAGTTCCGGGGAGCTGTTTTTT. Translated, it gives CASLPTSGSSGELFF.

This chain connects TRBV11-2 to TRBJ2-1, with a weak D call TRBD2 (6 bases). The CDR3 has 16 residues. Germline V gene data show CDR1 as SGHAT and CDR2 as FQNNGV. Trimming left V 0 bases short and J 3 bases short, with 12 bases between. The chain's CDR3 is CASSLEPTRHYNEQFF. CDR3 DNA sequence: TGTGCCAGCAGCTTAGAGCCGACTAGACACTACAATGAGCAGTTCTTC. The full variable domain, completed using reference TRBV11-2 and TRBJ2-1, is EAGVAQSPRYKIIEKRQSVAFWCNPISGHATLYWYQQILGQGPKLLIQFQNNGVVDDSQLPKDRFSAERLKGVDSTLKIQPAKLEDSAVYLCASSLEPTRHYNEQFFGPGTRLTVL.

This clone appeared a few times. The junction departs from germline at one end; a sequencing error may be responsible. This chain joins TRBV12-3 or TRBV12-4 and TRBJ1-2; tentatively, D is TRBD1 (5 bases). The CDR3 spans 14 residues. This chain's CDR3 is CASSLGALVDGYTF. The CDR3 DNA sequence: TGTGCCAGCAGCTTAGGGGCTCTGGTCGATGGCTACACCTTC.

The gene calls are TRBV7-9 and TRBJ2-3; D gene unclear. The V and J ends lost 2 bases and 4 bases respectively, with 10 bases between them. The CDR3 runs to 14 residues. In germline, CDR1 is SEHNR, CDR2 FQNEAQ (reference sequence). In DNA form, the CDR3 reads TGTGCCAGCAGCTTAAGGTCCGGTCCAGATACGCAGTATTTT. Translation gives CASSLRSGPDTQYF.

This clone occurred many times. V gene TRBV4-1 combines with J gene TRBJ2-1, with 13 bases identical to TRBD2. This CDR3 is built from 15 residues. After removal of 4 bases from V and 6 bases from J, the junction contained 3 bases not matched to a gene. The germline V gene encodes CDR1 MGHRA and CDR2 YSYEKL. The CDR3 spells CASSRGLAGSNEQFF. Written as DNA, the CDR3 is TGCGCCAGCAGCCGGGGACTAGCGGGATCCAATGAGCAGTTCTTC.

A few counts support this clone. The chain joins TRBV7-2 to TRBJ2-1; 8 bases agree with TRBD1. CDR1 and CDR2 (germline): SGHTA, FQGNSA. This CDR3 contains 16 residues. The J segment lost 8 bases and the V segment lost 0 bases, leaving 9 bases of the junction unmatched. CDR3: CASSLARWQGAHEQFF. Written as DNA, the CDR3 is TGTGCCAGCAGCTTAGCGCGGTGGCAGGGGGCCCATGAGCAGTTCTTC.

This chain uses TRBV6-4 with TRBJ2-3; the match to TRBD2 covers 8 bases. V shed 2 bases, J shed 4 bases, and the junction held 8 bases outside the gene matches. Per germline, CDR1 MRHNA and CDR2 SNTAGT. CDR3 length: 16 residues. The CDR3 reads CASSDAGRGGPDTQYF. Here the CDR3 DNA reads TGTGCCAGCAGTGACGCGGGACGGGGGGGCCCAGATACGCAGTATTTT.

This clone was seen more than once but under ten times. The chain is built from TRBV5-1 and TRBJ1-6, with 7 bases aligning to TRBD1. V was pared by 8 bases and J by 6 bases, with 14 bases of the junction left unmatched. The germline gives CDR1 SGHRS, CDR2 YFSETQ. This CDR3 comprises 16 residues. The CDR3 sequence: CASSPMGTEVNSPLHF. Written as DNA, the CDR3 is TGCGCCAGTTCCCCGATGGGGACAGAAGTTAATTCACCCCTCCACTTT.

This clone was counted a few times. The chain carries TRBV6-6 and TRBJ2-1; 7 positions agree with TRBD1. The length of the CDR3 is 16 residues. Germline CDR1 MNHNY, CDR2 SVGAGI (reference sequence). The V and J ends lost 2 bases and 5 bases, in that order; junction bases with no gene match: 9. The CDR3 region is CASSYLGGTDNNEQFF. The CDR3 DNA is TGTGCCAGCAGTTACCTTGGTGGGACAGACAACAATGAGCAGTTCTTC.

This chain links TRBV7-9 with TRBJ2-7; D unclear. This CDR3 contains 11 residues. V was shortened by 3 bases and J by 6 bases, with 6 bases between the two germline ends. The germline V gene has CDR1 SEHNR and CDR2 FQNEAQ (reference sequence). The CDR3 here is CASSFLGEQYF. DNA for the CDR3: TGTGCCAGCAGCTTCCTAGGCGAGCAGTACTTC.

The chain has TRBV9 and TRBJ1-5; tentative D call: TRBD1 (5 bases). In germline, CDR1 is SGDLS, CDR2 YYNGEE. The CDR3 consists of 14 residues. V lost 3 bases to trimming and J lost 6 bases, with 13 bases between them. The CDR3 sequence is CASSADGGSQPQHF. The CDR3 DNA sequence: TGTGCCAGCAGCGCCGACGGGGGTAGTCAGCCCCAGCATTTT.

This clone was seen at least ten times. The chain employs TRBV6-1 and TRBJ2-1; 7 nucleotides align to TRBD1. The CDR3 runs 13 residues. V lost 6 bases, J lost 8 bases, and 7 bases stayed unmatched. Germline values: CDR1 MNHNS, CDR2 SASEGT. The CDR3 DNA reads as TGTGCCAGCAGGAAGACAGGGTCCCATGAGCAGTTCTTC. Translation: CASRKTGSHEQFF.

The V gene is TRBV11-1, the J gene TRBJ1-1; D unresolved. The CDR3 is made up of 14 amino acids. Germline values: CDR1 SGHAT, CDR2 FQDESV (reference sequence). Trimming cost V 5 bases and J 1 base, with 11 bases left between them. The CDR3 reads CASSASWRNTEAFF. CDR3 DNA: TGTGCCAGCAGCGCCTCTTGGAGGAACACTGAAGCTTTCTTT. The whole variable domain, filled in from reference TRBV11-1 and TRBJ1-1, reads EAEVAQSPRYKITEKSQAVAFWCDPISGHATLYWYRQILGQGPELLVQFQDESVVDDSQLPKDRFSAERLKGVDSTLKIQPAELGDSAMYLCASSASWRNTEAFFGQGTRLTVV.

This chain links TRBV6-2 or TRBV6-3 with TRBJ1-2; D not certain. The CDR3 runs to 13 residues. Germline CDR1 MNHEY, CDR2 SVGEGT. V lost 0 bases and J 4 bases, leaving 6 bases between the germline ends. This chain's CDR3 is CASSYSRVYGYTF. Written as DNA, the CDR3 is TGTGCCAGCAGTTACTCACGTGTCTATGGCTACACCTTC.

The chain couples TRBV6-4 to TRBJ2-1; 7 bases are shared with TRBD2. This CDR3 is built from 15 residues. CDR1 is MRHNA and CDR2 is SNTAGT in the germline V gene. V shed 6 bases, J shed 2 bases, and the junction held 7 bases outside the gene matches. CDR3 in amino acids: CASSRSSGTYNEQFF. Here the CDR3 DNA reads TGTGCCAGCAGCCGATCTAGCGGCACCTACAATGAGCAGTTCTTC.

This clone was recorded many times. CDR3 bases: TGTGCCAGCAGCTTCGGACTAGCGGGAAGCACAGATACGCAGTATTTT. Translating gives CASSFGLAGSTDTQYF. The chain recombines TRBV7-2 with TRBJ2-3; 12 bases are a match to TRBD2. The CDR3 loop spans 16 amino acids. CDR1 is SGHTA and CDR2 is FQGNSA in the germline V gene. V was pared by 3 bases and J by 0 bases, with 1 base of the junction left unmatched. The whole variable domain, remainder taken from reference TRBV7-2 and TRBJ2-3, is GAGVSQSPSNKVTEKGKDVELRCDPISGHTALYWYRQSLGQGLEFLIYFQGNSAPDKSGLPSDRFSAERTGGSVSTLTIQRTQQEDSAVYLCASSFGLAGSTDTQYFGPGTRLTVL.

The chain couples TRBV2 to TRBJ2-7, with TRBD2 matching 10 bases. Germline CDR1 reads SNHLY; CDR2 reads FYNNEI. Trimming cost V 3 bases and J 0 bases; bases outside gene matches: 2. The CDR3 covers 15 residues. CDR3 sequence (DNA): TGTGCCAGCAGTGAGGCTAGCGGGAGCTCCTACGAGCAGTACTTC. Its protein is CASSEASGSSYEQYF.

Many counts were recorded for this clone. The chain uses TRBV6-1 and TRBJ2-3; a possible D gene is TRBD2 (6 bases). The CDR3 has 14 residues. V lost 6 bases, J lost 3 bases, and 13 bases lay in between. The V gene's germline CDR1 is MNHNS and CDR2 SASEGT. This CDR3 is CASSQTSATDTQYF. The CDR3 DNA is TGTGCCAGCAGCCAGACTAGTGCGACAGATACGCAGTATTTT.

This clone occurred many times. This sequence joins TRBV5-6 and TRBJ2-2; no definite D call. Germline CDR1 SGHDT, CDR2 YYEEEE. Between the trimmed V and J ends, which lost 5 bases and 0 bases, there was a span of 14 bases. The CDR3 is 16 residues long. The CDR3 DNA is TGTGCCAGCAGTTTTACCCCCGAACCGAACACCGGGGAGCTGTTTTTT. Translating it yields CASSFTPEPNTGELFF. Variable domain in full (rest from reference TRBV5-6 and TRBJ2-2): DAGVTQSPTHLIKTRGQQVTLRCSPKSGHDTVSWYQQALGQGPQFIFQYYEEEERQRGNFPDRFSGHQFPNYSSELNVNALLLGDSALYLCASSFTPEPNTGELFFGEGSRLTVL.

The chain combines TRBV5-6 with TRBJ2-7; D is unclear. The CDR3 length is 15 residues. CDR1 SGHDT and CDR2 YYEEEE come from the germline V gene. The V end lost 0 bases, the J end lost 3 bases, and 13 bases lay between the germline ends. CDR3 coding DNA: TGTGCCAGCAGCTTGGGGGTGGTGGTGGGCTACGAGCAGTACTTC. Translation gives CASSLGVVVGYEQYF.

This clone was seen repeatedly, ten times or more. The chain recombines TRBV6-1 with TRBJ2-7, with 8 positions matching TRBD2. This CDR3 is 13 amino acids long. Trimming took 6 bases from V and 4 from J; bases not matched to a gene: 5. Germline-derived CDR1 and CDR2 are MNHNS and SASEGT. The CDR3 DNA reads TGTGCCAGCAGACTAGCGGAGTTATACGAGCAGTACTTC. Protein sequence: CASRLAELYEQYF.

This chain uses TRBV25-1 with TRBJ1-1; 9 nucleotides match TRBD1. The length of the CDR3 is 15 residues. CDR1 and CDR2 from the germline V gene are MGHDK and SYGVNS. The junction had 5 bases not matched to a gene; V was cut back by 2 bases and J by 4 bases. CDR3 coding DNA: TGTGCCAGCAGTGAACGACAGGGGGTTCGCACTGAAGCTTTCTTT. Its translation is CASSERQGVRTEAFF.

This clone has ten or more counts. The chain combines TRBV28 with TRBJ2-7, with 11 positions matching TRBD1. J gave up 5 bases and V 4 bases, and 16 bases lay outside the gene matches. The CDR3 runs to 18 residues. Per germline, CDR1 MDHEN and CDR2 SYDVKM. The DNA of the CDR3 is TGTGCCAGCAGTTCCCTTGCCCCCACCGGGACAGGGGGAAACGAGCAGTACTTC. Encoded protein: CASSSLAPTGTGGNEQYF.